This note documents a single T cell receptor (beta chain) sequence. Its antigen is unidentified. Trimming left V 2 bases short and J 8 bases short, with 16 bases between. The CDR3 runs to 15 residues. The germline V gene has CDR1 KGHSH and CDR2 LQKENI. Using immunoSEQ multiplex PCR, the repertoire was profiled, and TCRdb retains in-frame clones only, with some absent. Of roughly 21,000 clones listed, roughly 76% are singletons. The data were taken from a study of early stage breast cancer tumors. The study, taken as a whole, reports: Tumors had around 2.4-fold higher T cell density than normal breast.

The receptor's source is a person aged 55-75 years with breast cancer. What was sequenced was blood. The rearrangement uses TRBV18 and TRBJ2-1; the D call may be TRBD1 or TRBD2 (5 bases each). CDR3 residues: CASSPLGVGLDEQFF. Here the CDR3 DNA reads TGTGCCAGCTCACCATTGGGGGTAGGATTAGATGAGCAGTTCTTC.